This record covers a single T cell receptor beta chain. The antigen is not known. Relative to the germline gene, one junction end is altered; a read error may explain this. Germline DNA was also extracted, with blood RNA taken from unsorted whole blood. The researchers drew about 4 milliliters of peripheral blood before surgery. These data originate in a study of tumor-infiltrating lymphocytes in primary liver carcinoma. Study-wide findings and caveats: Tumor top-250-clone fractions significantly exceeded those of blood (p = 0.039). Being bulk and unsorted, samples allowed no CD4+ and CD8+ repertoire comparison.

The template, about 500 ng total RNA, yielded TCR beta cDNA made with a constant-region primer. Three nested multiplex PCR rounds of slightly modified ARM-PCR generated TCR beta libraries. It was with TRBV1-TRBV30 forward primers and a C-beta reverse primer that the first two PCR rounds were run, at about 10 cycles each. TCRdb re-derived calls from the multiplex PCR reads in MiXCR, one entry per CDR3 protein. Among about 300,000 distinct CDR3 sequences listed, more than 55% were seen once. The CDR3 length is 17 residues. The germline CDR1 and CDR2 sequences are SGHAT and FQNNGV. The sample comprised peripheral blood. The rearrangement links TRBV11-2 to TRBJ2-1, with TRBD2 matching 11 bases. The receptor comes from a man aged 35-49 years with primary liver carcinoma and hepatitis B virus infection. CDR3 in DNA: TGTGTCAGCAGCGAGTTTTCGGGACTAGCGGAGTTCAATGAGCAGTTCTTC. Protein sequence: CVSSEFSGLAEFNEQFF.